Listed here are 26 T cell receptor beta chains from one sample, sequenced in a study of CD8+ T cells in alopecia areata. Reverse transcribed after extraction, RNA yielded cDNA as the sequencing template. Profiling relied on immunoSEQ multiplex PCR, and the TCRdb table lists in-frame clones only, not all of them. This sample yields 61,000 or so clones, of which about 96% are seen a single time; 25% to 30% belongs to the top ten. Source: CD8+ T cells sorted from blood, taken at week 0. These receptor sequences come from a human donor with alopecia areata.

This clone was seen just once. The V call is TRBV5-6, the J call TRBJ2-1, with 7 nucleotides matching TRBD2. The germline gives CDR1 SGHDT, CDR2 YYEEEE. The CDR3 sequence is 15 residues long. The junction had 4 bases not matched to a gene; V was cut back by 3 bases and J by 1 base. The CDR3 is CASSWGGSSYNEQFF. The CDR3 region has the DNA TGTGCCAGCAGCTGGGGGGGTAGTTCCTACAATGAGCAGTTCTTC.

This rearrangement joins TRBV5-8 to TRBJ2-1, with 13 bases lining up with TRBD2. Germline V gene data show CDR1 as SGHTS and CDR2 as YDEGEE. V shed 2 bases and J 3 bases; nucleotides not matched to a gene: 11. CDR3 size: 19 residues. The CDR3 here is CASSFRLAGGYGLYNEQFF. CDR3 DNA sequence: TGTGCCAGCAGCTTTAGACTAGCGGGGGGCTACGGCCTCTACAATGAGCAGTTCTTC.

This clone was picked up one time. The rearrangement links TRBV7-2 to TRBJ1-2; no firm D call. The germline V gene encodes CDR1 SGHTA and CDR2 FQGNSA. Trimming took off 5 bases at V and 7 bases at J, with 14 bases between the two ends. CDR3 length: 13 residues. The CDR3 protein is CASSQGNGVGYTF. The CDR3, as DNA: TGTGCCAGCAGCCAAGGCAACGGGGTTGGCTACACCTTC.

This rearrangement joins TRBV5-1 to TRBJ2-1, with D possibly matching TRBD2 (6 bases). Germline V lookup: CDR1 SGHRS, CDR2 YFSETQ. The V end was cut by 6 bases, the J end by 4 bases, with 14 bases between. There are 14 residues in the CDR3. CDR3 in amino acids: CASTLGGGYNEQFF. For the CDR3, the DNA is TGCGCCAGCACCCTCGGTGGGGGGTACAATGAGCAGTTCTTC.

The chain couples TRBV7-2 to TRBJ2-5; D is perhaps TRBD1 (5 bases). CDR1 is SGHTA and CDR2 is FQGNSA in the germline V gene. With 6 bases removed from V and 5 bases from J, the gap between germline ends came to 19 bases. The CDR3 extends over 15 amino acids. CDR3 sequence (DNA): TGTGCCAGCAGTTCTTGGGGCCAAACCCTGGAGACCCAGTACTTC. Translated, it gives CASSSWGQTLETQYF. Full variable domain (missing parts from reference TRBV7-2 and TRBJ2-5): GAGVSQSPSNKVTEKGKDVELRCDPISGHTALYWYRQSLGQGLEFLIYFQGNSAPDKSGLPSDRFSAERTGGSVSTLTIQRTQQEDSAVYLCASSSWGQTLETQYFGPGTRLLVL.

This clone is a singleton in its sample. This rearrangement joins TRBV7-9 to TRBJ2-1; TRBD2 matches 9 bases. The CDR3 runs to 15 residues. Trimming at V came to 5 bases and at J to 2 bases, leaving 4 bases not matched to a gene. Germline CDR1 reads SEHNR; CDR2 reads FQNEAQ (reference sequence). The CDR3 region is CASSERGETYNEQFF. The CDR3 nucleotides are TGTGCCAGCAGCGAGCGGGGGGAAACCTACAATGAGCAGTTCTTC.

This clone was detected once. The chain is built from TRBV6-6 and TRBJ1-1; the D gene is possibly TRBD1 (6 bases). The CDR3 totals 16 residues. With 1 base removed from V and 1 base from J, the gap between germline ends came to 13 bases. Germline V CDR1 and CDR2: MNHNY, SVGAGI (reference sequence). The CDR3 protein is CASSYFLGARNTEAFF. CDR3 coding DNA: TGTGCCAGCAGTTACTTTTTGGGGGCCCGGAACACTGAAGCTTTCTTT.

The chain carries TRBV6-1 and TRBJ2-1; D is perhaps TRBD2 (5 bases). The V gene's germline CDR1 is MNHNS and CDR2 SASEGT. Trimming took off 8 bases at V and 6 bases at J, with 14 bases between the two ends. This CDR3 is built from 13 residues. CDR3 loop: CASQDGDRNEQFF. The CDR3 nucleotides are TGTGCCAGCCAGGACGGGGATCGCAATGAGCAGTTCTTC.

The rearrangement uses TRBV27 and TRBJ2-6; D is unclear. Trimming removed 3 bases at V and 0 bases at J, with 15 bases between. The CDR3 is 18 residues long. Per germline, CDR1 MNHEY and CDR2 SMNVEV (reference sequence). CDR3 loop: CASSFIGHSISGANVLTF. The CDR3 nucleotides read TGTGCCAGCAGTTTTATAGGGCACTCGATCTCTGGGGCCAACGTCCTGACTTTC. Using reference TRBV27 and TRBJ2-6 for the parts outside the CDR3, the full variable domain is EAQVTQNPRYLITVTGKKLTVTCSQNMNHEYMSWYRQDPGLGLRQIYYSMNVEVTDKGDVPEGYKVSRKEKRNFPLILESPSPNQTSLYFCASSFIGHSISGANVLTFGAGSRLTVL.

The V call is TRBV4-2, the J call TRBJ2-5, with unresolved D. Per germline, CDR1 LGHNA and CDR2 YNFKEQ. V shed 4 bases and J shed 3 bases, with 9 bases lying between them. The CDR3 totals 13 residues. DNA for the CDR3: TGTGCCAGCAGCCCCAGACTTGAAGAGACCCAGTACTTC. Translated: CASSPRLEETQYF.

This sequence joins TRBV4-1 and TRBJ2-7; 9 nucleotides line up with TRBD1. In germline, CDR1 is MGHRA, CDR2 YSYEKL. V gave up 0 bases and J gave up 4 bases; unmatched junction bases: 10. The CDR3 extends over 17 amino acids. The chain's CDR3 is CASSQDPSDRGLYEQYF. CDR3 nucleotides: TGCGCCAGCAGCCAAGATCCCTCGGACAGGGGTCTTTACGAGCAGTACTTC.

The chain employs TRBV4-1 and TRBJ1-4; D remains unclear. This CDR3 has 15 amino acids. Germline-derived CDR1 and CDR2 are MGHRA and YSYEKL. Trimming cost V 0 bases and J 12 bases, with 17 bases left between them. CDR3 nucleotides: TGCGCCAGCAGCCAAGAATCCCCCCCCTTATTTGAACTGTTTTTT. It codes for CASSQESPPLFELFF.

The chain has TRBV5-4 and TRBJ2-3; 7 nucleotides line up with TRBD1. Germline V gene data show CDR1 as SGHNT and CDR2 as YYREEE (reference sequence). CDR3 length equals 13 residues. Losses at the gene ends were 2 bases for V and 4 bases for J; bases not matched to a gene: 1. The CDR3 DNA is TGTGCCAGCAGCTTCCAGGGGGCAGATACGCAGTATTTT. Amino acids: CASSFQGADTQYF.

This clone appeared once. The J gene is TRBJ1-2, the V gene TRBV2, with unresolved D. CDR1 SNHLY and CDR2 FYNNEI come from the germline V gene. The germline V and J ends were trimmed by 1 base and 1 base, with 10 bases remaining between them. This CDR3 has 15 amino acids. As DNA, the CDR3 is TGTGCCAGCAGTGAAGAAGGCAATTTTAACTATGGCTACACCTTC. Its protein is CASSEEGNFNYGYTF.

This chain uses TRBV7-3 with TRBJ1-1; the match to TRBD1 covers 7 bases. Trimming removed 4 bases from V and 10 bases from J; junction bases left unmatched: 18. The CDR3 length is 16 residues. Germline V lookup: CDR1 SGHTA, CDR2 FQGTGA. CDR3 in amino acids: CASSSPTGWLTVSAFF. The CDR3 region has the DNA TGTGCCAGCAGCTCACCGACAGGGTGGTTAACTGTTTCAGCTTTCTTT.

The genes are TRBV7-9 and TRBJ2-3; no clear D. Germline CDR1 is SEHNR and CDR2 is FQNEAQ (reference sequence). The CDR3 is 14 amino acids. Trimming cost V 5 bases and J 2 bases, with 11 bases left between them. This chain's CDR3 is CASSSLGFTDTQYF. The CDR3 nucleotides read TGTGCCAGCAGCAGTTTAGGATTCACAGATACGCAGTATTTT.

Only one count was recorded for this clone. The chain joins TRBV4-1 to TRBJ2-5, with 7 bases matching TRBD2. Losses at the gene ends were 1 base for V and 3 bases for J; bases not matched to a gene: 11. CDR1 is MGHRA and CDR2 is YSYEKL in the germline V gene. The CDR3 totals 17 residues. CDR3 sequence: CASSQVVVRLAEETQYF. DNA of the CDR3: TGCGCCAGCAGCCAAGTGGTCGTTAGGCTAGCGGAAGAGACCCAGTACTTC.

The chain links TRBV12-5 to TRBJ2-5, with 9 positions matching TRBD2. The CDR3 is made up of 15 amino acids. The germline V gene encodes CDR1 LGHNT and CDR2 FRNRAP. V lost 4 bases to trimming and J lost 2 bases; unmatched junction nucleotides: 5. CDR3 sequence (DNA): TGTGCTAGTGGTTCCACGCGGGGGGGACAAGAGACCCAGTACTTC. Translated, it gives CASGSTRGGQETQYF.

The rearrangement uses TRBV5-1 and TRBJ2-7; D tentatively reads TRBD1 or TRBD2 (6 bases each). CDR1 and CDR2 (germline): SGHRS, YFSETQ. The CDR3 is 16 amino acids. Trimming took off 4 bases at V and 3 bases at J, with 20 bases between the two ends. The CDR3 sequence: CASSVRGRAELYEQYF. The CDR3 DNA reads as TGCGCCAGCAGCGTTCGGGGGCGGGCGGAGCTCTACGAGCAGTACTTC.

This chain connects TRBV6-6 to TRBJ2-7; D might be TRBD1 (5 bases). V lost 5 bases and J 9 bases, leaving 20 bases between the germline ends. The CDR3 has 14 residues. In germline, CDR1 is MNHNY, CDR2 SVGAGI (reference sequence). Here the CDR3 reads CASSLAGAAVGQYF. Written as DNA, the CDR3 is TGTGCCAGCAGTCTCGCTGGGGCCGCCGTCGGGCAGTACTTC.

This clone was observed a single time. The chain is built from TRBV19 and TRBJ2-5, with 8 bases aligning to TRBD1. The CDR3 has 15 residues. V trimming: 5 bases; J trimming: 1 base; junction bases outside the gene matches: 6. Looked up from germline, CDR1 is LNHDA and CDR2 is SQIVND (reference sequence). The CDR3 DNA follows: TGTGCCAGTAGTTTCGGGGACAGGCCCCAAGAGACCCAGTACTTC. Protein: CASSFGDRPQETQYF.

The chain links TRBV4-3 to TRBJ2-1; D ambiguous. The V gene lost 1 base and the J gene lost 8 bases, with 27 bases spanning the gap. The CDR3 totals 19 residues. Germline CDR1 and CDR2: LGHNA and YSLEER. The CDR3 sequence: CASSQGLTPIRHLVHEQFF. CDR3 nucleotides: TGCGCCAGCAGCCAAGGCCTGACACCGATTCGCCACTTGGTCCATGAGCAGTTCTTC.

This chain connects TRBV4-3 to TRBJ1-2, with D uncertain. V was cut by 0 bases and J by 6 bases, with 8 bases left in between. The CDR3 sequence is 13 residues long. Germline V gene lookup returns CDR1 LGHNA and CDR2 YSLEER. The CDR3 here is CASSQDVGDGYTF. CDR3 sequence (DNA): TGCGCCAGCAGCCAAGATGTCGGTGATGGCTACACCTTC.

This clone has a single count. This rearrangement joins TRBV7-2 to TRBJ2-1; D call uncertain. This CDR3 has 14 amino acids. V lost 4 bases and J lost 7, with 14 bases in between. CDR1 is SGHTA and CDR2 is FQGNSA in the germline V gene. Here the CDR3 DNA reads TGTGCCAGCAGCTCCCCAAGGCTCGGAAATGAGCAGTTCTTC. Translation gives CASSSPRLGNEQFF.

This chain uses TRBV4-3 with TRBJ1-3, with 10 positions matching TRBD1. Trimming cost V 1 base and J 5 bases; bases outside gene matches: 8. Germline CDR1 is LGHNA and CDR2 is YSLEER. The CDR3 consists of 17 residues. The CDR3 spells CASSQVLPDRGRNTIYF. For the CDR3, the DNA is TGCGCCAGCAGCCAAGTCCTTCCGGACAGGGGGAGAAACACCATATATTTT.

The genes are TRBV4-1 and TRBJ2-1; no reliable D call. Trimming stripped 1 base from V and 8 bases from J, with 12 bases between. CDR3 length: 14 residues. CDR1 and CDR2 (germline): MGHRA, YSYEKL. CDR3 nucleotides: TGCGCCAGCAGCCAAGGACCGACTGGTGATGAGCAGTTCTTC. The encoded protein is CASSQGPTGDEQFF.